Listed below are T cell receptor beta chains from one sample, sequenced in a study of cytomegalovirus exposure and HLA in healthy donors. TCRdb's copy holds only in-frame clones and misses some; the assay was immunoSEQ multiplex PCR. The sample contains about 130,000 clones, about 80% of which appear only once. The sample comprised PBMCs. Receptor source: a man in his thirties or forties in good health and CMV-seronegative. Each CDR3 is given with its conserved first and last residue. A D gene is named only where the DNA matches it firmly. Clone size is shown for a subset of rows, as once, few, many or a class of expanded clone.

J,V,size,D,DNA,CDR3
TRBJ2-1,TRBV6-6,few,TRBD2,TGTGCCAGCAGTTACTCTCAGGGACTAGCGGAGAATGAGCAGTTCTTC,CASSYSQGLAENEQFF
TRBJ1-5,TRBV15,once,TRBD1,TGTGCCACCAGCGGGAGGACAGGGGTTGGTCAGCCCCAGAATTTT,CATSGRTGVGQPQNF
TRBJ1-3,TRBV9,-,-,TGTGCCAGCAGCCCACCCAGAAGCTCTGGAAACACCATATATTTT,CASSPPRSSGNTIYF
TRBJ2-7,TRBV6-1,few,-,TGTGCCAGCAGTGAGGCAGGGCCTCCCTACGAGCAGTACTTC,CASSEAGPPYEQYF
TRBJ2-7,TRBV7-9,-,-,TGTGCCAGCGACAGCGAGTACGAGCAGTACTTC,CASDSEYEQYF
TRBJ2-7,TRBV11-2,-,-,TGTGCCAGCAGCTTACAGGGTAACGAGCAGTACTTC,CASSLQGNEQYF
TRBJ2-7,TRBV27,-,-,TGTGCCAGCAGTTTTGGTCAGGTCTCCTACGAGCAGTACTTC,CASSFGQVSYEQYF
TRBJ1-2,TRBV2,-,TRBD1,TGTGCCACAACAGGGGGCGCCTATGGCTACACCTTC,CATTGGAYGYTF
TRBJ2-5,TRBV7-9,-,-,TGTGCCAGCAGCCCTGTGGGGCTGGGGTCCGAGACCCAGTACTTC,CASSPVGLGSETQYF
TRBJ2-2,TRBV19,-,-,TGTGCCAGTAGTGCCGCTAGAATAGAGAACACCGGGGAGCTGTTTTTT,CASSAARIENTGELFF
TRBJ2-1,TRBV9,-,TRBD2,TGTGCCAGCAGCCCTCGCCCCACTAGCGGGAGAATGAATGAGCAGTTCTTC,CASSPRPTSGRMNEQFF
TRBJ2-7,TRBV29-1,once,TRBD2,TGCAGCGTTGAAGCGTTGCCGGCGGGAGGGCGCTTTTTCTCGGGCTCCTACGAGCAGTACTTC,CSVEALPAGGRFFSGSYEQYF
TRBJ2-7,TRBV7-2,-,TRBD1,TGTGCCAGCAGCACCAGACAGGGTGGCTACGAGCAGTACTTC,CASSTRQGGYEQYF
TRBJ2-1,TRBV28,-,TRBD2,TGTGCCAGCAGTTTAACTAGCGGGGGTAATGAGCAGTTCTTC,CASSLTSGGNEQFF
TRBJ2-5,TRBV10-1,-,-,TGCGCCAGCAGTGAAAATACCGGACTTCTCCAAGAGACCCAGTACTTC,CASSENTGLLQETQYF
TRBJ1-5,TRBV2,-,-,TGTGCCAGCAGCCAGGGGTATAGCAATCAGCCCCAGCATTTT,CASSQGYSNQPQHF
TRBJ1-6,TRBV27,-,-,TGTGCCAGCAGTTTATTGGAGTCTAATTCACCCCTCCACTTT,CASSLLESNSPLHF
TRBJ2-5,TRBV27,once,TRBD1,TGTGCCAGCAGTTTAATGACAGGGGCAGAGACCCAGTACTTC,CASSLMTGAETQYF
TRBJ2-3,TRBV10-3,-,TRBD2,TGTGCCATCAACCACTTCCTAGCGGGAGACACAGATACGCAGTATTTT,CAINHFLAGDTDTQYF
TRBJ2-5,TRBV7-2,-,-,TGTGCCAGCAGCTTAAAGTGGCAGCAAGAGACCCAGTACTTC,CASSLKWQQETQYF
TRBJ2-2,TRBV4-3,-,TRBD1,TGCGCCAGCAGCCAAGATGATCAGGGGGCGCGGACCGGGGAGCTGTTTTTT,CASSQDDQGARTGELFF
TRBJ1-5,TRBV18,-,TRBD1,TGTGCCAGCTCCGGGGACAGGGAAACGCGGGCCCAGCATTTT,CASSGDRETRAQHF
TRBJ2-6,TRBV27,-,-,TGTGCCAGCAGACCTGACAGTGCAATCTCTGGGGCCAACGTCCTGACTTTC,CASRPDSAISGANVLTF
TRBJ2-3,TRBV7-6,-,TRBD2,TGTGCCAGCAGCCAACAAGCGGGAGGGGGCACAGATACGCAGTATTTT,CASSQQAGGGTDTQYF
TRBJ1-4,TRBV5-1,few,TRBD1,TGCGCCAGCAGCCCCGGGACAGGCGCAGCAACTAATGAAAAACTGTTTTTT,CASSPGTGAATNEKLFF
TRBJ2-3,TRBV19,-,-,TGTGCCAGTAGACGACTACGGCCTTACTTTGTGGCGCAGTATTTT,CASRRLRPYFVAQYF
TRBJ1-2,TRBV5-1,-,-,TGCGCCAGCAGCTTGACTTACTCGTCGGGGGGTGCTGGCTACACCTTC,CASSLTYSSGGAGYTF
TRBJ2-7,TRBV5-1,-,-,TGCGCCAGCAGCTTGGCCATGGCGGACGAGCAGTACTTC,CASSLAMADEQYF
TRBJ1-2,TRBV18,once,-,TGTGCCAGCTCACCATTGGGGCAGGAGAACTATGGCTACACCTTC,CASSPLGQENYGYTF
TRBJ2-1,TRBV5-1,once,TRBD2,TGCGCCAGCAGCTTGGCCTCTAGCGGGAGGGACAATGAGCAGTTCTTC,CASSLASSGRDNEQFF
TRBJ2-7,TRBV9,once,TRBD1,TGTGCCAGCAGCCCGGACAGGTTTAACGAGCAGTACTTC,CASSPDRFNEQYF
TRBJ2-1,TRBV9,-,-,TGTGCCAGCAGCGTACTTTTTAGCGGATACAATGAGCAGTTCTTC,CASSVLFSGYNEQFF
TRBJ2-7,TRBV7-2,-,-,TGTGCCAGCAGCGCGTCAGGATCCGAGCAGTACTTC,CASSASGSEQYF
TRBJ1-5,TRBV11-2,few,TRBD1,TGTGCCAGCAGCACGGGACAGGCGCAGCCCCAGAATTTT,CASSTGQAQPQNF
TRBJ2-1,TRBV18,-,TRBD2,TGTGCCAGCTCTTCAAACAGTCTAGCGGCTAGCTCCTACAATGAGCAGTTCTTC,CASSSNSLAASSYNEQFF
TRBJ2-3,TRBV7-9,-,TRBD2,TGTGCCAGCAGAAAAACGGGAGGGCAGGGAGATACGCAGTATTTT,CASRKTGGQGDTQYF
TRBJ2-7,TRBV7-2,-,-,TGTGCCAGTACGCCGACCTCCGGACAGACTTACGAGCAGTACTTC,CASTPTSGQTYEQYF
TRBJ2-7,TRBV6-1,-,TRBD2,TGTGCCAGCAGTGAAGACGGGAGGGCCGGGTACGAGCAGTACTTC,CASSEDGRAGYEQYF
TRBJ2-2,TRBV29-1,-,-,TGCAGCGTTGAAGATCTTATCGCCGGGGAGCTGTTTTTT,CSVEDLIAGELFF
TRBJ1-2,TRBV18,-,TRBD1,TGTGCCAGCTCACCAGACAGGGTTGGCGGCTACACCTTC,CASSPDRVGGYTF
TRBJ1-1,TRBV10-3,few,TRBD1,TGTGCCATCAGCGAGGACAGGTACACTGAAGCTTTCTTT,CAISEDRYTEAFF
TRBJ1-2,TRBV5-1,-,TRBD1,TGCGCCAGCAGCTCGGGACAGGGGTCCGAGGGCTACACCTTC,CASSSGQGSEGYTF
TRBJ2-7,TRBV2,-,-,TGTGCCAGCAGTGACCCGGCTGTGCAGGGGTTATACGAGCAGTACTTC,CASSDPAVQGLYEQYF
TRBJ2-7,TRBV14,-,-,TGTGCCAGCAGCCAAGAACAGGACGGCACAGGGGACTTTTCCGGTGAGCAGTACTTC,CASSQEQDGTGDFSGEQYF
TRBJ1-2,TRBV13,-,-,TGTGCCAGCAGCTTAGGTTCTGTAGTCTCTAACTATGGCTACACCTTC,CASSLGSVVSNYGYTF
TRBJ2-7,TRBV27,-,TRBD2,TGTGCCAGCAGTAGAGGGACTAGCGGGAAGAATGAGCAGTACTTC,CASSRGTSGKNEQYF
TRBJ2-7,TRBV7-2,-,-,TGTGCCAGCAGCGCGGTGCGGGTAGCGAAACCCTACGAGCAGTACTTC,CASSAVRVAKPYEQYF
TRBJ1-2,TRBV10-3,-,TRBD1,TGTGCCATCAGTGAGTGGGGGTACGGGACAGACATGACCTACTATGGCTACACCTTC,CAISEWGYGTDMTYYGYTF
TRBJ1-1,TRBV4-3,-,TRBD1,TGCGCCAGCAGCCAAGCGACAGGGGGCACTGAAGCTTTCTTT,CASSQATGGTEAFF
TRBJ2-3,TRBV5-4,-,-,TGTGCCAGCAGCTTTGTCGGTAGCACAGATACGCAGTATTTT,CASSFVGSTDTQYF
TRBJ1-1,TRBV14,few,-,TGTGCCAGCAGCTTCTTTCCAGGTGAAGCTTTCTTT,CASSFFPGEAFF
TRBJ2-7,TRBV6-5,-,-,TGTGCCAGCAGTTACTCGCGATCCACCCTCTCCTACGAGCAGTACTTC,CASSYSRSTLSYEQYF
TRBJ1-1,TRBV30,few,TRBD1,TGTGCCTGGAGAGACAGGGGCACTGAAGCTTTCTTT,CAWRDRGTEAFF
TRBJ2-5,TRBV6-5,-,-,TGTGCCAGCAGTCACCGGAGGGAGACCCAGTACTTC,CASSHRRETQYF
TRBJ1-1,TRBV7-6,-,TRBD1,TGTGCCAGCAGCACTTCCGGGACAGAGAACACTGAAGCTTTCTTT,CASSTSGTENTEAFF